The 4 T cell receptor beta chains presented below share a single source sample, sequenced in a study of shared clonotypes between healthy human individuals. Libraries were prepared by immunoSEQ multiplex PCR; TCRdb keeps only in-frame clonotypes and omits some of them. The sample consists of about 730,000 clones, 72% of them appearing once. The sample taken for sequencing was memory CD4+ T cells sorted from blood. Subset reported: CD45RA-negative fraction. The receptors come from a woman aged 30 to 39 in good health.

The chain has TRBV4-1 and TRBJ2-1; tentative D call: TRBD2 (5 bases). V lost 1 base to trimming and J lost 3 bases, with 19 bases between them. Germline assignment: CDR1 MGHRA and CDR2 YSYEKL. The CDR3 totals 18 residues. Here the CDR3 reads CASSQVGRARSYYNEQFF. The CDR3 DNA is TGCGCCAGCAGCCAAGTAGGGCGGGCAAGAAGTTACTACAATGAGCAGTTCTTC.

The rearrangement links TRBV2 to TRBJ2-1, with unresolved D. Germline V gene sequence: CDR1 SNHLY, CDR2 FYNNEI. The CDR3 covers 11 residues. Trimming left V 10 bases short and J 8 bases short, with 12 bases between. The CDR3 here is CATGPVDEQFF. CDR3 in DNA: TGTGCCACCGGTCCCGTGGATGAGCAGTTCTTC.

The V call is TRBV5-1, the J call TRBJ1-1, with TRBD1 as a possible D gene (5 bases). V lost 0 bases to trimming and J lost 7 bases, with 7 bases between them. Germline CDR1 reads SGHRS; CDR2 reads YFSETQ. The CDR3 spans 12 residues. DNA for the CDR3: TGCGCCAGCAGCTTGGTAGGGGATGAAGCTTTCTTT. The encoded protein is CASSLVGDEAFF.

This rearrangement joins TRBV6-5 to TRBJ2-7; D not certain. The CDR3 loop spans 11 amino acids. Germline V gene lookup returns CDR1 MNHEY and CDR2 SVGAGI. V gave up 9 bases and J gave up 7 bases, with 13 bases separating them. CDR3 coding DNA: TGTGCCAGTGATTTTCTTGGGGAGCAGTACTTC. Encoded protein: CASDFLGEQYF.